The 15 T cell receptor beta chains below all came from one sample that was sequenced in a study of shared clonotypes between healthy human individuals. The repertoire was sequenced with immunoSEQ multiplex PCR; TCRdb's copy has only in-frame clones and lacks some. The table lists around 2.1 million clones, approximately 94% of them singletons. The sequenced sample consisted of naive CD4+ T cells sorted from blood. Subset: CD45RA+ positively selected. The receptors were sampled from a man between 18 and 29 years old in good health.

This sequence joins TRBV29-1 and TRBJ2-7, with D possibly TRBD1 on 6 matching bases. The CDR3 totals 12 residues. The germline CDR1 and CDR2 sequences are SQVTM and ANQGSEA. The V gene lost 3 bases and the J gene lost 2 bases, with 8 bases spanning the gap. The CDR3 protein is CSVESGAYEQYF. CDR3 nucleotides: TGCAGCGTTGAGTCAGGGGCCTACGAGCAGTACTTC.

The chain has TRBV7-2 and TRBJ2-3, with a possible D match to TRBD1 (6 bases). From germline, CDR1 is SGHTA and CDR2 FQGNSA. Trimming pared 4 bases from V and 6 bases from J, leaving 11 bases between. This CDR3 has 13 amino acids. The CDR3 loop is CASSSGGGDTQYF. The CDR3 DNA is TGTGCCAGCAGCTCTGGGGGCGGCGATACGCAGTATTTT.

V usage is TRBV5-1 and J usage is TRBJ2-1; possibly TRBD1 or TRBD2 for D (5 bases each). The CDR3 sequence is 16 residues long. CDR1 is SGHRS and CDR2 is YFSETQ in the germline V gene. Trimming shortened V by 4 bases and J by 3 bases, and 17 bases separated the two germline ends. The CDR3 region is CASSIESGTGYNEQFF. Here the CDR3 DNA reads TGCGCCAGCAGCATTGAGTCCGGGACGGGCTACAATGAGCAGTTCTTC.

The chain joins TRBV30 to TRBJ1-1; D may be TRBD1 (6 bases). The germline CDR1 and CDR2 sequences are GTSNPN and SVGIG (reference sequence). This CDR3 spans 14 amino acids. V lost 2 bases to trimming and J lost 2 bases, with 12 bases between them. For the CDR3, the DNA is TGTGCCTGGAGTCCGGGACACAGAAACACTGAAGCTTTCTTT. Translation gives CAWSPGHRNTEAFF.

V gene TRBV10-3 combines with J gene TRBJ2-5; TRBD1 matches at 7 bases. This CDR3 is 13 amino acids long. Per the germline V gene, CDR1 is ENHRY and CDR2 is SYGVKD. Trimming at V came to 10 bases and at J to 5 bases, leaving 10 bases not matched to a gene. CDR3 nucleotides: TGTGCCACACAGACAGGGACCGGGGAGACCCAGTACTTC. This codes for CATQTGTGETQYF.

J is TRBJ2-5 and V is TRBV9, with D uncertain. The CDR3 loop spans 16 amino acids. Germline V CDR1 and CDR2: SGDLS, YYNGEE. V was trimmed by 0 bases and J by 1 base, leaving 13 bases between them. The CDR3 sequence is CASSVADGNIQETQYF. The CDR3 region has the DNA TGTGCCAGCAGCGTAGCGGACGGTAACATCCAAGAGACCCAGTACTTC.

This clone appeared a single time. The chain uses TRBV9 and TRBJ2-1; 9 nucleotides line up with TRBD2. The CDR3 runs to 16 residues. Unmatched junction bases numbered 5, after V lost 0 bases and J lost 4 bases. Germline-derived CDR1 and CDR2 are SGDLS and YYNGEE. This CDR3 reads CASSVERTSAYNEQFF. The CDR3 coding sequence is TGTGCCAGCAGCGTAGAGAGGACTAGCGCATACAATGAGCAGTTCTTC.

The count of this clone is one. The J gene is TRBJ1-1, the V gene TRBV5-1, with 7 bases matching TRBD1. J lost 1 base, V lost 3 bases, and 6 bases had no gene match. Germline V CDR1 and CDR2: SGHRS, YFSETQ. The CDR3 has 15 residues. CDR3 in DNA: TGCGCCAGCAGCTATCCCGGGACAGCGAACACTGAAGCTTTCTTT. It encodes CASSYPGTANTEAFF.

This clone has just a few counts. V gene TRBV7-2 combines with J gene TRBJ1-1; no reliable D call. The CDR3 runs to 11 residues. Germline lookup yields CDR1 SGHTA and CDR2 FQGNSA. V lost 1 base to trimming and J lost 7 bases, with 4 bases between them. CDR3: CASSLVGEAFF. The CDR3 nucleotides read TGTGCCAGCAGCTTAGTAGGTGAAGCTTTCTTT.

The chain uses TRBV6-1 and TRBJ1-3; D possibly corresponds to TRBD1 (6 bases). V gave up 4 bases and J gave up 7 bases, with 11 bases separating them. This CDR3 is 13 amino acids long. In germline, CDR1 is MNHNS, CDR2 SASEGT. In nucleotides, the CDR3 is TGTGCCAGCAGTGTGGACAGACTGAACACCATATATTTT. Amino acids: CASSVDRLNTIYF.

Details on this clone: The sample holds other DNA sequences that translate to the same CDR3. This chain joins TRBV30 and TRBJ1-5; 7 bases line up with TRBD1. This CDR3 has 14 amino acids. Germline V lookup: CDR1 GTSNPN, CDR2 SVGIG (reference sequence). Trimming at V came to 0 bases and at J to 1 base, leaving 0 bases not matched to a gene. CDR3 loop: CAWSVGQSNQPQHF. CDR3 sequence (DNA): TGTGCCTGGAGTGTGGGACAGAGCAATCAGCCCCAGCATTTT.

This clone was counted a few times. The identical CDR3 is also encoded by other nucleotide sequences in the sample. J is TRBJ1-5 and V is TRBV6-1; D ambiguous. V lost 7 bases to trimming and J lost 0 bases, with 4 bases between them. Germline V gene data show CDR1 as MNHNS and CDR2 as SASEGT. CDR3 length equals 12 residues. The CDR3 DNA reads TGTGCCAGCAAGGGTAGCAATCAGCCCCAGCATTTT. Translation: CASKGSNQPQHF.

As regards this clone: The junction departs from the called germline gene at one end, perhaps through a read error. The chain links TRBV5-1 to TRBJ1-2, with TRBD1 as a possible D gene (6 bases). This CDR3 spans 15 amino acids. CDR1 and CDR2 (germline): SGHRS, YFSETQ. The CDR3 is CASSSGVPPNSGYTF. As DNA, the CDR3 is TGCGCCAGCAGCTCAGGGGTCCCCCCAAACTCTGGCTACACCTTC.

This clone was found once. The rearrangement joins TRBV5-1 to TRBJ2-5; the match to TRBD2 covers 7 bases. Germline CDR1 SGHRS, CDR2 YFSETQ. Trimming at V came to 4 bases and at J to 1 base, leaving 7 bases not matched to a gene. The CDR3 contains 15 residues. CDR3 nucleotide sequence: TGCGCCAGCAGCCCGTTGGGAGGGACCCAAGAGACCCAGTACTTC. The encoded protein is CASSPLGGTQETQYF.

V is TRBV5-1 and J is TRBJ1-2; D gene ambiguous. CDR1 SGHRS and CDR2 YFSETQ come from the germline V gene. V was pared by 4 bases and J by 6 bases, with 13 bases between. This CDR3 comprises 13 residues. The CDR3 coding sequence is TGCGCCAGCAGCCTCATTGAAGGAAATGGCTACACCTTC. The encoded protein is CASSLIEGNGYTF.